Listed here are 16 T cell receptor beta chains from one sample, sequenced in a study of T cell repertoires in cytomegalovirus infection. MiXCR was run by TCRdb on the reads, yielding one entry per CDR3 protein. There are tens of thousands of distinct CDR3 sequences in the sample; 22% occur only once, and 60% to 80% lies in the top ten. These receptors lack a known antigen. Sequenced: PBMCs, sequenced either directly or after in vitro stimulation (not recorded which). The receptor source for this set is a human donor in good health (CMV status not recorded). Some clones in this sample may be carry-over from other donors' samples.

The CDR3 protein is CASSLGQGQYV. Written as DNA, the CDR3 is TGTGCCAGCAGTCTAGGACAGGGGCAGTACGTC. The gene calls are TRBV12-3 or TRBV12-4 and TRBJ2-7; 8 bases fit TRBD1. The CDR3 contains 11 residues. Trimming took 5 bases from V and 9 from J; bases not matched to a gene: 3.

This clonotype has at least ten counts. The chain combines TRBV7-6 with TRBJ1-4; no firm D call. Germline lookup yields CDR1 SGHVS and CDR2 FNYEAQ. This CDR3 is 13 amino acids long. V lost 1 base and J 8 bases, leaving 8 bases between the germline ends. CDR3 in DNA: TGTGCCAGCAGCTTAGGACTCCAAGAAAAACTGTTTTTT. It translates to CASSLGLQEKLFF.

This clonotype was detected many times. The V gene is TRBV7-2, the J gene TRBJ2-2; 8 bases fit TRBD2. The V segment lost 5 bases and the J segment 5 bases; nucleotides outside the gene matches: 10. The CDR3 is made up of 16 amino acids. The V gene's germline CDR1 is SGHTA and CDR2 FQGNSA. The CDR3 nucleotides are TGTGCCAGCAGCCCGCGGGTAGCGGGGAATACCGGGGAGCTGTTTTTT. Its protein product is CASSPRVAGNTGELFF.

This clonotype showed up many times. This sequence joins TRBV7-8 and TRBJ2-7; 14 bases are a match to TRBD2. Germline assignment: CDR1 SGHVS and CDR2 FQNEAQ. This CDR3 is built from 16 residues. Losses at the gene ends were 5 bases for V and 4 bases for J; bases not matched to a gene: 7. This CDR3 reads CASSPTSGRATYEQYF. The CDR3 DNA reads TGTGCCAGCAGCCCGACTAGCGGGAGGGCCACGTACGAGCAGTACTTC.

The sample holds many counts of this clonotype. This chain uses TRBV10-3 with TRBJ2-3; no definite D call. V lost 10 bases and J 0 bases, leaving 14 bases between the germline ends. The germline V gene encodes CDR1 ENHRY and CDR2 SYGVKD. This CDR3 contains 14 residues. The CDR3, as DNA: TGTGCCACTCGTCTAGGTACGAGCACAGATACGCAGTATTTT. It yields the protein CATRLGTSTDTQYF.

This clonotype was picked up a small number of times. The rearrangement joins TRBV20-1 to TRBJ1-2; D unclear. This CDR3 has 12 residues. Germline V gene data show CDR1 as DFQATT and CDR2 as SNEGSKA (reference sequence). With 3 bases removed from V and 4 bases from J, the gap between germline ends came to 9 bases. The CDR3 spells CSARVRTYGYTF. In DNA form, the CDR3 reads TGCAGTGCTAGGGTGAGAACCTATGGCTACACCTTC.

This clonotype turned up a few times. The chain combines TRBV7-9 with TRBJ2-5; D not certain. The V and J ends lost 3 bases and 2 bases respectively, with 7 bases between them. From germline, CDR1 is SEHNR and CDR2 FQNEAQ (reference sequence). This CDR3 spans 13 amino acids. The CDR3 sequence: CASSFGEQETQYF. For the CDR3, the DNA is TGTGCCAGCAGCTTCGGCGAACAAGAGACCCAGTACTTC.

This clonotype showed up many times. CDR3 coding DNA: TGTGCCAGCAGTGAGTTCAGGGGGAATGAAAAACTGTTTTTT. Its translation: CASSEFRGNEKLFF. The chain joins TRBV6-1 to TRBJ1-4; 7 bases map to TRBD1. J gave up 5 bases and V 3 bases, and 3 bases lay outside the gene matches. The CDR3 totals 14 residues. Germline lookup yields CDR1 MNHNS and CDR2 SASEGT.

This rearrangement joins TRBV28 to TRBJ2-7; unclear D gene. Trimming took off 4 bases at V and 1 base at J, with 2 bases between the two ends. Germline assignment: CDR1 MDHEN and CDR2 SYDVKM. The CDR3 consists of 11 residues. The CDR3, as DNA: TGTGCCAGCAGTTCGTCCTACGAGCAGTACGTC. Amino acid sequence: CASSSSYEQYV.

This clonotype was counted a few times. CDR3 in DNA: TGTGCCAGCAGCGCTCGGACTAGCGGCCCCTCTGATACGCAGTATTTT. Amino acid sequence: CASSARTSGPSDTQYF. V gene TRBV7-9 combines with J gene TRBJ2-3, with 10 bases aligning to TRBD2. The CDR3 runs to 16 residues. CDR1 and CDR2 (germline): SEHNR, FQNEAQ (reference sequence). Germline trimming cut 5 bases from V and 6 bases from J; bases unmatched to any gene: 11. Full variable domain (outside the CDR3, taken from reference TRBV7-9 and TRBJ2-3): DTGVSQNPRHKITKRGQNVTFRCDPISEHNRLYWYRQTLGQGPEFLTYFQNEAQLEKSRLLSDRFSAERPKGSFSTLEIQRTEQGDSAMYLCASSARTSGPSDTQYFGPGTRLTVL.

This clonotype was counted many times. The genes are TRBV12-3 or TRBV12-4 and TRBJ1-1; D remains unclear. Trimming cost V 6 bases and J 1 base, with 12 bases left between them. The CDR3 sequence is 14 residues long. CDR3 DNA sequence: TGTGCCAGCAGACCACCTCTGGGGAACACTGAAGCTTTCTTT. This translates into CASRPPLGNTEAFF.

This clonotype has only a few counts. The chain couples TRBV5-6 to TRBJ2-7; TRBD2 matches at 7 bases. Germline CDR1 reads SGHDT; CDR2 reads YYEEEE. This CDR3 has 18 amino acids. V dropped 1 base and J dropped 0; count of bases not matched to a gene: 13. CDR3 sequence (DNA): TGTGCCAGCAGCTTGCCCGGCGGGAGCGGCAGAAGCTCCTACGAGCAGTACTTC. It encodes CASSLPGGSGRSSYEQYF.

The chain recombines TRBV30 with TRBJ2-2; the D is unclear. V was pared by 4 bases and J by 4 bases, with 10 bases between. The CDR3 extends over 13 amino acids. Germline lookup yields CDR1 GTSNPN and CDR2 SVGIG (reference sequence). The CDR3 DNA follows: TGTGCCTGGAAGTGGCTAATCACCGGGGAGCTGTTTTTT. Translated, it gives CAWKWLITGELFF.

As concerns this clonotype: Compared with germline, one end of the junction differs, possibly owing to a read error. The chain links TRBV30 to TRBJ2-1, with a weak D call TRBD1 (6 bases). In germline, CDR1 is GTSNPN, CDR2 SVGIG (reference sequence). The CDR3 length is 12 residues. The DNA of the CDR3 is TGTGCCTGGACCCCCAGGGGCTCTATTCCTCACTTC. Translating gives CAWTPRGSIPHF.

This rearrangement joins TRBV5-5 to TRBJ1-1; D uncertain. V lost 0 bases, J lost 3 bases, and 9 bases lay in between. From germline, CDR1 is SGHKS and CDR2 YYEKEE (reference sequence). The CDR3 has 14 residues. CDR3 protein: CASSLEVGYTEAFF. The DNA for the CDR3 is TGTGCCAGCAGCTTGGAAGTGGGATACACTGAAGCTTTCTTT.

In this sample, this clonotype turned up a few times. The rearrangement uses TRBV12-5 and TRBJ1-2; D is perhaps TRBD1 (6 bases). V dropped 6 bases and J dropped 0 bases, with 20 bases sitting between them. The CDR3 is 17 residues long. Germline V gives CDR1 LGHNT, CDR2 FRNRAP. CDR3 DNA sequence: TGTGCTAGTGGCCCAAACCGGGGGGGGGCAGCTAACTATGGCTACACCTTC. This encodes CASGPNRGGAANYGYTF. The full variable domain, its missing parts supplied by reference TRBV12-5 and TRBJ1-2, is DARVTQTPRHKVTEMGQEVTMRCQPILGHNTVFWYRQTMMQGLELLAYFRNRAPLDDSGMPKDRFSAEMPDATLATLKIQPSEPRDSAVYFCASGPNRGGAANYGYTFGSGTRLTVV.